This T cell receptor beta chain was retrieved from a study of T cells after yellow fever vaccination. This clonotype was observed a few times. The germline CDR1 and CDR2 sequences are LNHNV and YYDKDF (reference sequence). CDR3 length: 16 residues. Trimming took 3 bases from V and 4 from J; bases not matched to a gene: 8. TCRdb called the 5' RACE reads again in MiXCR, with one record for every CDR3 protein. The data contain around 310,000 distinct CDR3 sequences, approximately 3.9% of them singletons. The chain employs TRBV15 and TRBJ2-1, with 8 bases lining up with TRBD2. The sample consisted of PBMCs, taken on the day of the yellow fever booster vaccination. The origin of this receptor is a man aged 18 to 29 who received the YFV17D yellow fever vaccine. DNA of the CDR3: TGTGCCACCAGCAGCCCCAGCGGGGGAAGGTACAATGAGCAGTTCTTC. Translated: CATSSPSGGRYNEQFF.